The 16 T cell receptor beta chains given below trace back to one sample, sequenced in a study of blood T cell repertoires in COVID-19. Libraries were prepared by immunoSEQ multiplex PCR; TCRdb keeps only in-frame clonotypes and omits some of them. Of a few hundred thousand clones listed, 89% are singletons. The sample was PBMCs or T cells enriched from blood (not recorded which). All receptors come from a woman in her forties who had recovered from COVID-19.

The count of this clone is one. V and J are TRBV7-6 and TRBJ2-3; D may be TRBD2 (6 bases). The V end lost 3 bases, the J end lost 5 bases, and 12 bases lay between the germline ends. The germline CDR1 and CDR2 sequences are SGHVS and FNYEAQ. The CDR3 totals 14 residues. The CDR3 DNA sequence: TGTGCCAGCAGCTTCGGCGGGGTGATAGATACGCAGTATTTT. Its protein is CASSFGGVIDTQYF.

The CDR3 DNA follows: TGTGCCTGGAACCCCGGCCCAGGAGGCACTGAAGCTTTCTTT. It is translated as CAWNPGPGGTEAFF. The chain has TRBV30 and TRBJ1-1; unclear D gene. This CDR3 spans 14 amino acids. From germline, CDR1 is GTSNPN and CDR2 SVGIG (reference sequence). V lost 4 bases to trimming and J lost 4 bases, with 16 bases between them.

This sequence joins TRBV24-1 and TRBJ2-5, with D possibly matching TRBD1 (6 bases). Trimming pared 3 bases from V and 1 base from J, leaving 17 bases between. Germline V lookup: CDR1 KGHDR, CDR2 SFDVKD. This CDR3 has 17 amino acids. CDR3 sequence reads: CATSDRQAQDLQETQYF. The CDR3 DNA sequence: TGTGCCACCAGTGATCGACAGGCGCAAGACCTCCAAGAGACCCAGTACTTC.

This clone has just a few counts. The chain joins TRBV7-2 to TRBJ2-7, with 9 bases aligning to TRBD2. CDR1 SGHTA and CDR2 FQGNSA come from the germline V gene. J lost 5 bases, V lost 2 bases, and 19 bases had no gene match. The CDR3 spans 19 residues. The CDR3 sequence: CASSLLWREGPPPLDEQYF. CDR3 nucleotides: TGTGCCAGCAGCTTACTCTGGCGGGAGGGCCCTCCACCCTTGGACGAGCAGTACTTC.

The J gene is TRBJ2-3, the V gene TRBV18; unclear D gene. V was trimmed by 5 bases and J by 4 bases, leaving 10 bases between them. This CDR3 region has 13 residues. Germline V CDR1 and CDR2: KGHSH, LQKENI. Here the CDR3 reads CASSIVQADTQYF. CDR3 DNA: TGTGCCAGCTCAATCGTCCAGGCAGATACGCAGTATTTT.

The chain couples TRBV28 to TRBJ2-5; TRBD1 agrees at 7 bases. Germline V lookup: CDR1 MDHEN, CDR2 SYDVKM. Trimming at V came to 2 bases and at J to 4 bases, leaving 7 bases not matched to a gene. The CDR3 has 15 residues. The CDR3 region is CASSLRGGASETQYF. Here the CDR3 DNA reads TGTGCCAGCAGTTTACGAGGGGGCGCATCAGAGACCCAGTACTTC.

The chain recombines TRBV3-1 (or the pseudogene TRBV3-2) with TRBJ1-1; 7 positions agree with TRBD1. CDR3 length: 17 residues. V was clipped by 1 base and J by 1 base; unmatched bases: 9. Germline V CDR1 and CDR2: LGHDT, YNNKEL (reference sequence). The CDR3, as DNA: TGTGCCAGCAGCCAAGTCGACAGGGACCGGAGGAACACTGAAGCTTTCTTT. It is translated as CASSQVDRDRRNTEAFF.

V is TRBV27 and J is TRBJ1-5, with 8 bases that match TRBD1. There are 12 residues in the CDR3. J was trimmed by 7 bases and V by 10 bases; bases with no gene match: 6. Germline CDR1 reads MNHEY; CDR2 reads SMNVEV (reference sequence). This CDR3 is CAIGQGHQPQHF. The CDR3 DNA follows: TGTGCCATCGGACAGGGCCACCAGCCCCAGCATTTT.

About this clone itself: Other DNA sequences of this sample code for an identical CDR3. The rearrangement uses TRBV3-1 (or the pseudogene TRBV3-2) and TRBJ2-2, with 9 bases that match TRBD1. V trimming: 1 base; J trimming: 5 bases; junction bases outside the gene matches: 2. The CDR3 extends over 15 amino acids. Looked up from germline, CDR1 is LGHDT and CDR2 is YNNKEL (reference sequence). The CDR3 spells CASSQGTGDTGELFF. CDR3 coding DNA: TGTGCCAGCAGCCAAGGGACAGGGGATACCGGGGAGCTGTTTTTT.

The chain has TRBV19 and TRBJ1-2, with D maybe TRBD1 (6 bases). Germline lookup yields CDR1 LNHDA and CDR2 SQIVND (reference sequence). V was clipped by 4 bases and J by 3 bases, with 12 bases between them. The CDR3 is made up of 14 amino acids. This CDR3 is CASSTNRAYYGYTF. The CDR3 DNA reads TGTGCCAGTAGTACCAACAGGGCGTACTATGGCTACACCTTC.

The chain employs TRBV19 and TRBJ1-4, with D perhaps matching TRBD1 (5 bases). Germline values: CDR1 LNHDA, CDR2 SQIVND (reference sequence). V lost 6 bases, J lost 8 bases, and 19 bases lay in between. This CDR3 has 15 amino acids. The CDR3 coding sequence is TGTGCCAGTAGGAGCCCCTCCCGGGGGTGGGAAAAACTGTTTTTT. It is translated as CASRSPSRGWEKLFF.

This clone was detected only once. This sequence joins TRBV29-1 and TRBJ2-7; 8 bases fit TRBD1. J lost 5 bases, V lost 4 bases, and 1 base had no gene match. The CDR3 has 11 residues. The germline CDR1 and CDR2 sequences are SQVTM and ANQGSEA. The CDR3 DNA sequence: TGCAGCGTTGGACAGGGGAACGAGCAGTACTTC. It yields the protein CSVGQGNEQYF.

The genes are TRBV2 and TRBJ2-2; a weak D match, TRBD1 (5 bases). This CDR3 comprises 14 residues. Germline loops: CDR1 SNHLY, CDR2 FYNNEI. V was clipped by 2 bases and J by 4 bases, with 8 bases between them. The CDR3 region has the DNA TGTGCCAGCAGTGAACAGGGCTCCACCGGGGAGCTGTTTTTT. This gives the protein CASSEQGSTGELFF.

The V and J genes are TRBV3-1 (or the pseudogene TRBV3-2) and TRBJ1-1; 8 nucleotides match TRBD1. Germline V lookup: CDR1 LGHDT, CDR2 YNNKEL (reference sequence). CDR3 length: 14 residues. Losses at the gene ends were 5 bases for V and 0 bases for J; bases not matched to a gene: 2. CDR3 nucleotides: TGTGCCAGCAGCGGGGACAGGATGAACACTGAAGCTTTCTTT. It is translated as CASSGDRMNTEAFF.

The chain employs TRBV4-1 and TRBJ1-2; 8 bases align to TRBD1. Unmatched junction bases numbered 5, after V lost 1 base and J lost 4 bases. This CDR3 has 15 amino acids. Germline V gene sequence: CDR1 MGHRA, CDR2 YSYEKL. CDR3 sequence (DNA): TGCGCCAGCAGCCAAGCCCCAGGGGGCACCTATGGCTACACCTTC. Its protein product is CASSQAPGGTYGYTF.

The chain carries TRBV27 and TRBJ1-4, with TRBD1 identical over 7 bases. The CDR3 is made up of 14 amino acids. The junction had 4 bases not matched to a gene; V was cut back by 4 bases and J by 5 bases. Germline CDR1 reads MNHEY; CDR2 reads SMNVEV (reference sequence). CDR3 coding DNA: TGTGCCAGCAGTTGGGACAGACTCAATGAAAAACTGTTTTTT. Translated: CASSWDRLNEKLFF. The full variable domain, with the rest looked up from reference TRBV27 and TRBJ1-4, is EAQVTQNPRYLITVTGKKLTVTCSQNMNHEYMSWYRQDPGLGLRQIYYSMNVEVTDKGDVPEGYKVSRKEKRNFPLILESPSPNQTSLYFCASSWDRLNEKLFFGSGTQLSVL.